This TCR beta chain is drawn from a study of cytomegalovirus exposure and HLA in healthy donors. This clone was recorded only once. Its specificity is unknown. The CDR3 extends over 14 amino acids. Per germline, CDR1 KGHSH and CDR2 LQKENI. Deletions cut 0 bases from V and 2 bases from J, with 8 bases between. This PCR relied on a set of 60 Vbeta primers and 13 Jbeta primers. Repertoires were generated with immunoSEQ multiplex PCR, while TCRdb's copy carries only in-frame clones and drops some. The sample holds 210,000 or so clones; roughly 81% are singletons and the top ten take over 2%. Study conclusions and caveats: Whilst most TCR sequences proved rare, a subset of public TCRs occurred across many donors.

V gene TRBV18 combines with J gene TRBJ2-7; D unclear. Sequenced sample: PBMCs. The clonotype originates from a woman aged 25-40 years in good health and CMV-seropositive. For the CDR3, the DNA is TGTGCCAGCTCACCACCTACACTAACCTACGAGCAGTACTTC. It encodes CASSPPTLTYEQYF.